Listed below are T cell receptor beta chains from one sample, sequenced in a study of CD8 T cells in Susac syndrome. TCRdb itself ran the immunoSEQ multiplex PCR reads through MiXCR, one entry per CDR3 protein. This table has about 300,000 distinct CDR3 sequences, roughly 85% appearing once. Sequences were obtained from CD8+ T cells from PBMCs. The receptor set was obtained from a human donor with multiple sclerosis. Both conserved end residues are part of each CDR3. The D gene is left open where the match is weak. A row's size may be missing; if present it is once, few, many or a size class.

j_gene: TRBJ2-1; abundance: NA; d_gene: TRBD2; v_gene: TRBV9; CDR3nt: TGTGCCAGCAGCGCGGAAAGCACGGGACTAGCGGGTGTCAATGAGCAGTTCTTC; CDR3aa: CASSAESTGLAGVNEQFF
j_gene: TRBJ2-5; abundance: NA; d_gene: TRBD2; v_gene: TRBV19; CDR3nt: TGTGCCAGTAGTATAGAACTCGGGACTAAAATACAGACCCAGTACTTC; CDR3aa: CASSIELGTKIQTQYF
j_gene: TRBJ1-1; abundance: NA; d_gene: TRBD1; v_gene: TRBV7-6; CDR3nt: TGTGCCAGCAGCTTGGGGGAGGGGGCTGAAGCCTTCTTT; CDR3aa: CASSLGEGAEAFF
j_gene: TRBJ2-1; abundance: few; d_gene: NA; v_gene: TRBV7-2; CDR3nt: TGTGCCAGCAGCCCCGCCCCCTGGAGTAGGTGGAATGAGCAGTTCTTC; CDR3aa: CASSPAPWSRWNEQFF
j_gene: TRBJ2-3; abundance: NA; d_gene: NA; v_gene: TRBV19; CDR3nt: TGTGCCAGTAGTGCTCTCTCGACAGATACGCAGTATTTT; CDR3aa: CASSALSTDTQYF
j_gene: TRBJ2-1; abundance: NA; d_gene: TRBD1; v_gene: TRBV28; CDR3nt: TGTGCCAGCACCCGTGACAGGGAGATCCCTAATGAGCAGTTCTTC; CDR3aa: CASTRDREIPNEQFF
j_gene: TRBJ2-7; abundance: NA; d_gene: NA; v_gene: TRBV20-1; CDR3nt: TGCAGTGCTAGAGATCCGCGAGCTTACGAGCAGTACTTC; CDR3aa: CSARDPRAYEQYF
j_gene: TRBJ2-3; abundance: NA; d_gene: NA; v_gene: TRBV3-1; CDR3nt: TGTGCCAGCAGCTCAAGCGACTACCTATACACAGATACGCAGTATTTT; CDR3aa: CASSSSDYLYTDTQYF
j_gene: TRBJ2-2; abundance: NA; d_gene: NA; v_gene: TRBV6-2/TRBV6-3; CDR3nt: TGTGCCAGCAGTTACTCCTTTTGGAGCACCGGGGAGCTGTTTTTT; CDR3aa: CASSYSFWSTGELFF
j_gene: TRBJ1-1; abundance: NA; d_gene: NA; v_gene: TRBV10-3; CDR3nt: TGTGCCATCAGTGCCGAACAGGGAGCAGGGACTGAAGCTTTCTTT; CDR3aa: CAISAEQGAGTEAFF
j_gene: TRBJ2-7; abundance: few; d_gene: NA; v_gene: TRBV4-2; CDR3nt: TGTGCCAGCAGCCAAGATGATCGTGGCTACGAGCAGTACTTC; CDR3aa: CASSQDDRGYEQYF
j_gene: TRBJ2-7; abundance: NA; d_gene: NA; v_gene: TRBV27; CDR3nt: TGTGCCAGCATCCCCTCCCTCGGTCTAGGCGGGGAGCAGTACTTC; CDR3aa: CASIPSLGLGGEQYF
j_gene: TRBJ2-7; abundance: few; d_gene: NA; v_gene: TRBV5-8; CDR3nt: TGTGCCAGCCCCCAGGGCTACGAGCAGTACTTC; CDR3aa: CASPQGYEQYF
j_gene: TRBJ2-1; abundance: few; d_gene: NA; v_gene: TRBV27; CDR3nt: TGTGCCAGCAGTTTATTGTCGGGCGCCTACAATGAGCAGTTCTTC; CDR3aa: CASSLLSGAYNEQFF
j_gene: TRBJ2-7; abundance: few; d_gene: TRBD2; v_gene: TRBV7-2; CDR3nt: TGTGCCAGCAGCTGGCCCTCGCGGGGGGGGCCGGTGGAGCAGTACTTC; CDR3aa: CASSWPSRGGPVEQYF
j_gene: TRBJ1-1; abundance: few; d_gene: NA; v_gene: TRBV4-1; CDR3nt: TGCGCCAGCAGCCAAGATCGAGCTAACACTGAAGCTTTCTTT; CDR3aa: CASSQDRANTEAFF
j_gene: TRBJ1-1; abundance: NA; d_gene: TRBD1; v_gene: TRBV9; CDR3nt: TGTGCCAGCAGCGTTGGGACAGGGGGCTTCGCTGAAGCTTTCTTT; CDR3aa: CASSVGTGGFAEAFF
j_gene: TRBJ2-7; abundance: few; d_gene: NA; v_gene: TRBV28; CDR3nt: TGTGCCACCGCGGTGTCAGGCTCCTACGAGCAGTACTTC; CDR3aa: CATAVSGSYEQYF
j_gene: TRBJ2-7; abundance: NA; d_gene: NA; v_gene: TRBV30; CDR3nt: TGTGCCTCTATGGAGTCGGGCGAGCAGTACTTC; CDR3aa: CASMESGEQYF
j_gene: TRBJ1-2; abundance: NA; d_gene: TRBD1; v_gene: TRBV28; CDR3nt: TGTGCCAGCAGTTTTCAGGGGGCTGGTTTCTATGGCTACACCTTC; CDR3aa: CASSFQGAGFYGYTF
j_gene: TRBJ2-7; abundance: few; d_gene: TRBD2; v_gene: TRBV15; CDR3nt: TGTGCCACCAGCAGAGATTGGGGACTAGCGGGAGATGAGCAGTACTTC; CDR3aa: CATSRDWGLAGDEQYF
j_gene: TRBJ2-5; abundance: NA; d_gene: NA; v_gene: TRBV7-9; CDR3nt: TGTGCCAGCAGCTCCAGGGACAAGCAAGAGACCCAGTACTTC; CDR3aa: CASSSRDKQETQYF
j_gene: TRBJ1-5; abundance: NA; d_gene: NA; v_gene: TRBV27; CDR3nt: TGTGCCAGCAGTTTATACGGGGAAGGCAATCAGCCCCAGCATTTT; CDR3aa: CASSLYGEGNQPQHF
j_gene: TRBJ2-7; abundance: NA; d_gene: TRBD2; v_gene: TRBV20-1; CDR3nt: TGCAGTGCCAGGACTAGCGGCCTATACGAGCAGTACTTC; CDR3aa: CSARTSGLYEQYF
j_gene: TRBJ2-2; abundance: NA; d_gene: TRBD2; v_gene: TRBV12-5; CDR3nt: TGTGCTAGTGGCCGACTAGCGGGAGGTACCGGGGAGCTGTTTTTT; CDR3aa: CASGRLAGGTGELFF
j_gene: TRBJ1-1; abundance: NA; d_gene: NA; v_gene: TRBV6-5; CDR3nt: TGTGCCAGCAGTTATAGCAGGAAGACTCAGCTACTCTACACTGAAGCTTTCTTT; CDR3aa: CASSYSRKTQLLYTEAFF
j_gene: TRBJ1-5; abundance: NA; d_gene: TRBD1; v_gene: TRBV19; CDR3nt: TGTGCCAGCACGATCTCCGGGACAGGGGGCGGCAATCAGCCCCAGCATTTT; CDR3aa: CASTISGTGGGNQPQHF
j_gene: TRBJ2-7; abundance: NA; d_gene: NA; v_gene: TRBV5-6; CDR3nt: TGTGCCAGCAGCTTGTGGAACGAGGGTGCCTACGAGCAGTACTTC; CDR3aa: CASSLWNEGAYEQYF
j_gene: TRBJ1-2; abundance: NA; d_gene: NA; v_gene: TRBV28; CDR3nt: TGTGCCAGCAGTCCCCAGGGCGTTCGGACTAACTATGGCTACACCTTC; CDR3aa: CASSPQGVRTNYGYTF
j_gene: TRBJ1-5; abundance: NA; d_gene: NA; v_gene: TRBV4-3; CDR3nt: TGCGCCAGCAGCCAAGACGTCCCAGGGAATCAGCCCCAGCATTTT; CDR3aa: CASSQDVPGNQPQHF
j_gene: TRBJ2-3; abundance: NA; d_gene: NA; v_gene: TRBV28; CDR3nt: TGTGCCAGCAGTTTCTCCCAGGATACAGATACGCAGTATTTT; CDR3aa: CASSFSQDTDTQYF
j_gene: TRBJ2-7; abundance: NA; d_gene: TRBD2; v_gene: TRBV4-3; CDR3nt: TGCGCCAGCAGCCAAACCGGACTAGCGGGAGGGAGCTACGAGCAGTACTTC; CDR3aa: CASSQTGLAGGSYEQYF
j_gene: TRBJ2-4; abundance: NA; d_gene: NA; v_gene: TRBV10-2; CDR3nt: TGCGCCAGCAGTGAGACCCCATCCCTAGCCAAAAACATTCAGTACTTC; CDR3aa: CASSETPSLAKNIQYF
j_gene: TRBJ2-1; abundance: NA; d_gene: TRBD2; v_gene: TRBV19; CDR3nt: TGTGCCAGTAGTACTCGACTAGCGGGAGGCCTCAGCTCCTACAATGAGCAGTTCTTC; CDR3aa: CASSTRLAGGLSSYNEQFF